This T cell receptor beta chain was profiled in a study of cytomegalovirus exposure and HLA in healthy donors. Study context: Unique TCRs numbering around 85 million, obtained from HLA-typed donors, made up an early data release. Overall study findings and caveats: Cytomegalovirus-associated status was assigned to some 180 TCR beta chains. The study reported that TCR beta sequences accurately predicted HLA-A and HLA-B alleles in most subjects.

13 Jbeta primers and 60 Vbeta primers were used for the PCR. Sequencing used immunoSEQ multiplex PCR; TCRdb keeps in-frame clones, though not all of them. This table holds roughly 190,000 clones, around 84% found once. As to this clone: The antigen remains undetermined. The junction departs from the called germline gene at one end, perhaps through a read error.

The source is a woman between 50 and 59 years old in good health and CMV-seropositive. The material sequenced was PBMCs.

Here the CDR3 reads CASSPTAGGRREQYF. Here the CDR3 DNA reads TGTGCCAGCAGCCCAACAGCAGGGGGTCGGCGCGAGCAGTACTTC. The genes are TRBV5-1 and TRBJ2-7; the match to TRBD1 covers 7 bases. The CDR3 has 15 residues. The germline V gene encodes CDR1 SGHRS and CDR2 YFSETQ.